Reported below is one TCR beta chain. The record originates from a study of cytomegalovirus exposure and HLA in healthy donors. Trimming removed 5 bases at V and 8 bases at J, with 13 bases between. CDR1 MNHNS and CDR2 SASEGT come from the germline V gene. The CDR3 totals 13 residues. Some clones are missing from TCRdb's copy, which holds only in-frame ones; the method was immunoSEQ multiplex PCR. Of fewer than 150,000 clones listed, approximately 86% are singletons. The receptor's source is a man aged 18 to 29 in good health and CMV-seropositive. Sequenced: PBMCs. This sequence joins TRBV6-1 and TRBJ2-1, with D possibly TRBD1 on 6 matching bases. Here the CDR3 reads CASSREQGYEQFF. Here the CDR3 DNA reads TGTGCCAGCAGTCGAGAACAGGGCTATGAGCAGTTCTTC.